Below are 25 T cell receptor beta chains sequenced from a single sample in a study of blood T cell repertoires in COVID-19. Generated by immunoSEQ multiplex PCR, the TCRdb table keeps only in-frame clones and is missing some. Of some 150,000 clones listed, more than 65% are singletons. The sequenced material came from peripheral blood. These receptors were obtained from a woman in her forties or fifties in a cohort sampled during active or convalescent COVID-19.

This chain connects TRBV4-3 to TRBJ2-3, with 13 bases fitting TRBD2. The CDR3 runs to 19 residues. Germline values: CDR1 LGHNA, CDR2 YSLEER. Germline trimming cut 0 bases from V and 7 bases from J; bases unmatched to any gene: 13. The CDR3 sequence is CASSQDLITSGGVWNTQYF. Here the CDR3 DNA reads TGCGCCAGCAGCCAAGATCTGATAACTAGCGGGGGGGTGTGGAATACGCAGTATTTT.

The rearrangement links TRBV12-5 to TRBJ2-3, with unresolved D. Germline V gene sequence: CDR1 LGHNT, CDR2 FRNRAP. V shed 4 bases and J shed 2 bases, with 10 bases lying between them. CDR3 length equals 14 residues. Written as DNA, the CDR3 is TGTGCTAGTGGTTCCTACCCACTCACAGATACGCAGTATTTT. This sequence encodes CASGSYPLTDTQYF.

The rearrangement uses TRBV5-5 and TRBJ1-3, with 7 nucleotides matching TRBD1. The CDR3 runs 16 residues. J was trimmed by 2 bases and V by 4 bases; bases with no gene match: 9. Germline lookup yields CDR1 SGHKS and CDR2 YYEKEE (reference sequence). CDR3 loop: CASSLGLTGAGNTIYF. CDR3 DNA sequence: TGTGCCAGCAGCCTGGGCCTAACAGGGGCTGGAAACACCATATATTTT. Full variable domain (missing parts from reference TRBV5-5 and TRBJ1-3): DAGVTQSPTHLIKTRGQQVTLRCSPISGHKSVSWYQQVLGQGPQFIFQYYEKEERGRGNFPDRFSARQFPNYSSELNVNALLLGDSALYLCASSLGLTGAGNTIYFGEGSWLTVV.

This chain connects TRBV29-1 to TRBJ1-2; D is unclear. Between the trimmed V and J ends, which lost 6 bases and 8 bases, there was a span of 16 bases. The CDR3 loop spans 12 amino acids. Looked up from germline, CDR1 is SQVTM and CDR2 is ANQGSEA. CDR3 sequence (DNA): TGCAGCGTACATTCCGACGGAGACGGCTACACCTTC. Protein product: CSVHSDGDGYTF.

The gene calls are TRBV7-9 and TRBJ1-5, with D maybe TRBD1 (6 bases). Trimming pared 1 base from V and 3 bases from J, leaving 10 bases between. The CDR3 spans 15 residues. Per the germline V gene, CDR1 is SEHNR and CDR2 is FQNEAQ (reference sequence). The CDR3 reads CASSLDNRDNQPQHF. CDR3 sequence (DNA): TGTGCCAGCAGCTTAGATAACAGGGACAATCAGCCCCAGCATTTT.

The chain's CDR3 is CASIWTGSSYNEQFF. DNA for the CDR3: TGTGCCAGCATCTGGACAGGGAGCTCCTACAATGAGCAGTTCTTC. The chain joins TRBV6-5 to TRBJ2-1, with 8 bases matching TRBD1. This CDR3 is 15 amino acids long. Germline V CDR1 and CDR2: MNHEY, SVGAGI. V lost 7 bases to trimming and J lost 0 bases; unmatched junction nucleotides: 5.

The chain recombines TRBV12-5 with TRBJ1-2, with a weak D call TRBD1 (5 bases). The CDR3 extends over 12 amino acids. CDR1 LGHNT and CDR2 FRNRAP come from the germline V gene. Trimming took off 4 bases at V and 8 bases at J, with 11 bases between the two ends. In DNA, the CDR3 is TGTGCTAGTGGTTGGCCAGGGTACGGCTACACCTTC. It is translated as CASGWPGYGYTF.

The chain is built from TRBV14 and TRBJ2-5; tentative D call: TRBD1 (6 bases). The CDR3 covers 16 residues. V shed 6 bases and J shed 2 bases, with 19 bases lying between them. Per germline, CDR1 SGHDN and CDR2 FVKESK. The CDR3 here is CASSSGAGDKQETQYF. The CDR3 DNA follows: TGTGCCAGCAGTTCCGGGGCAGGGGATAAGCAAGAGACCCAGTACTTC.

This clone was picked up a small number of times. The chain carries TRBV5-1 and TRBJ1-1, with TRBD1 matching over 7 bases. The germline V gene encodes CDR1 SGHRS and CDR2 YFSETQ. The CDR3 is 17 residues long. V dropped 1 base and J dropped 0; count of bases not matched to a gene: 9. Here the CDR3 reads CASSLTGAKGLNTEAFF. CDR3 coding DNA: TGCGCCAGCAGCTTGACAGGGGCGAAGGGTTTGAACACTGAAGCTTTCTTT.

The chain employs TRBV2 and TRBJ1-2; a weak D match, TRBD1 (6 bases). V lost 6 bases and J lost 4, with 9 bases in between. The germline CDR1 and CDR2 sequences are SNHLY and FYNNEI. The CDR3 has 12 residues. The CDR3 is CASRTDSYGYTF. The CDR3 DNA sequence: TGTGCCAGCAGGACGGACAGCTATGGCTACACCTTC.

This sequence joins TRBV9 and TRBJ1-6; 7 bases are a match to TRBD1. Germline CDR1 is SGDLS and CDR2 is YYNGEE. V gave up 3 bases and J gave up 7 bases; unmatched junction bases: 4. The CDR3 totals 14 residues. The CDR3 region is CASSASGGNSPLHF. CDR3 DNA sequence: TGTGCCAGCAGCGCGTCAGGGGGAAATTCACCCCTCCACTTT.

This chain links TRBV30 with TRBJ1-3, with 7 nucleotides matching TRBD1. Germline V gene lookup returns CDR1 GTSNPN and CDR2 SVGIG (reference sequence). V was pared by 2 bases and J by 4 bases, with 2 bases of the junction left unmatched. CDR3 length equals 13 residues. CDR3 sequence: CAWSTGDGNTIYF. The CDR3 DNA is TGTGCCTGGAGTACAGGGGACGGAAACACCATATATTTT.

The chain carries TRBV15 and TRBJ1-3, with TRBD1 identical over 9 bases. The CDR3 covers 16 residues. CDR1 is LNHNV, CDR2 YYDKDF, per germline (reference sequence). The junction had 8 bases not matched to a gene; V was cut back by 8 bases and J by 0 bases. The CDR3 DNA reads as TGTGCCACCGCCCGGGACAGGGATTACTCTGGAAACACCATATATTTT. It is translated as CATARDRDYSGNTIYF. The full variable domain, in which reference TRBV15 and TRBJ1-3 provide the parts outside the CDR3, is DAMVIQNPRYQVTQFGKPVTLSCSQTLNHNVMYWYQQKSSQAPKLLFHYYDKDFNNEADTPDNFQSRRPNTSFCFLDIRSPGLGDTAMYLCATARDRDYSGNTIYFGEGSWLTVV.

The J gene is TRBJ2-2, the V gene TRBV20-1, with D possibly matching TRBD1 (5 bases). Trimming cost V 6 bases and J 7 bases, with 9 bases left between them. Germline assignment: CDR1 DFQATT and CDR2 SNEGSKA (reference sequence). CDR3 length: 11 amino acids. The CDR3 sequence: CSARVVGELFF. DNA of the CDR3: TGCAGTGCCAGGGTAGTCGGGGAGCTGTTTTTT.

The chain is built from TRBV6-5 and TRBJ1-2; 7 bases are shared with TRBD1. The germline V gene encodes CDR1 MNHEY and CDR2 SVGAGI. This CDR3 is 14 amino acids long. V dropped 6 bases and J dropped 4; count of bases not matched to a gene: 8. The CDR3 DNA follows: TGTGCCAGCAGCCGAGGGGGCAGGGGCTATGGCTACACCTTC. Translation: CASSRGGRGYGYTF.

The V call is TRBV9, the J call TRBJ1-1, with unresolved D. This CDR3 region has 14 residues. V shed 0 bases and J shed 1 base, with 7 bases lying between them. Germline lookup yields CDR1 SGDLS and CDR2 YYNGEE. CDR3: CASSVAHSNTEAFF. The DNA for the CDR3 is TGTGCCAGCAGCGTAGCTCACTCGAACACTGAAGCTTTCTTT.

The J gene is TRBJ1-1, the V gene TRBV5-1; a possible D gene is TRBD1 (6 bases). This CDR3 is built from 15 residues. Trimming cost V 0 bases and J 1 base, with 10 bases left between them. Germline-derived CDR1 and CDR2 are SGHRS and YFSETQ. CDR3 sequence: CASSLVGTTNTEAFF. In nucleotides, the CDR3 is TGCGCCAGCAGCTTGGTTGGGACAACGAACACTGAAGCTTTCTTT.

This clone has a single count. This chain's CDR3 is CASSQVGQQPQHF. The CDR3 DNA sequence: TGTGCCAGCAGCCAAGTTGGGCAACAGCCCCAGCATTTT. The rearrangement joins TRBV16 to TRBJ1-5, with no clear D. CDR3 length: 13 amino acids. Germline CDR1 and CDR2: KGHSY and FQNENV. V gave up 2 bases and J gave up 7 bases, with 9 bases separating them.

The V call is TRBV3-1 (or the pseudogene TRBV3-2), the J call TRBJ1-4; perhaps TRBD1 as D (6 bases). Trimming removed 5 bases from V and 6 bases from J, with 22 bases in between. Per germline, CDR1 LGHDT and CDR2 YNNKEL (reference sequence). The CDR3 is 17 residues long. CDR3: CASSSIGAGAMDEKLFF. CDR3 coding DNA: TGTGCCAGCAGCTCCATCGGGGCGGGGGCGATGGATGAAAAACTGTTTTTT.

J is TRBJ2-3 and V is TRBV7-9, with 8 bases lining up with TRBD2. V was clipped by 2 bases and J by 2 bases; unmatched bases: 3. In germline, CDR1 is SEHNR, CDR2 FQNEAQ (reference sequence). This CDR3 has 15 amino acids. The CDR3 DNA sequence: TGTGCCAGCAGCTTATTAGCGGGGTACACAGATACGCAGTATTTT. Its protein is CASSLLAGYTDTQYF.

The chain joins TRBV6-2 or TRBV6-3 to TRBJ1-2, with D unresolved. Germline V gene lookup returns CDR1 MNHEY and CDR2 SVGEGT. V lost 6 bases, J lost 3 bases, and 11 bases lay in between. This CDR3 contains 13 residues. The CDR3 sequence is CASSDGGHYGYTF. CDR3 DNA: TGTGCCAGCAGCGACGGCGGGCACTATGGCTACACCTTC.

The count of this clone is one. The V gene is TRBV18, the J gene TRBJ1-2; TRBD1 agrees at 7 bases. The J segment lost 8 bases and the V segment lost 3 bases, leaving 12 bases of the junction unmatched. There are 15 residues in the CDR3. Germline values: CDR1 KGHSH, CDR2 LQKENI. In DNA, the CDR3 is TGTGCCAGCTCACCCCTCCGGGACAGCCACGACGGCTACACCTTC. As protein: CASSPLRDSHDGYTF.

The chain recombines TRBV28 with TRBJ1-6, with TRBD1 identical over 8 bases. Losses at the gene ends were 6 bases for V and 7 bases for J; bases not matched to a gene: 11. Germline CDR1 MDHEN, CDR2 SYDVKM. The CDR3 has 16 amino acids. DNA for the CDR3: TGTGCCAGCAGGCCGACAGGGGTCGAAAAAAATTCACCCCTCCACTTT. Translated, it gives CASRPTGVEKNSPLHF.

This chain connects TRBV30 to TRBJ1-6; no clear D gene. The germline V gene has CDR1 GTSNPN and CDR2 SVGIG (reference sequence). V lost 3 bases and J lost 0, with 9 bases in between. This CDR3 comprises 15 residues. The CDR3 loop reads CAWRIRLSYNSPLHF. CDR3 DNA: TGTGCCTGGAGGATCCGACTCTCCTATAATTCACCCCTCCACTTT.

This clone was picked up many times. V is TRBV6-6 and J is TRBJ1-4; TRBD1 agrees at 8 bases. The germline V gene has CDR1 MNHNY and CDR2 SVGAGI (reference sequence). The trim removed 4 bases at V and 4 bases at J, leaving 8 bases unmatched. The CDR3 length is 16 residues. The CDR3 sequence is CASSSHGQGVNEKLFF. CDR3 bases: TGTGCCAGCAGTTCCCACGGACAGGGAGTTAATGAAAAACTGTTTTTT.